The sequence of this T cell receptor (beta chain) was determined in a study of breast tumors, draining lymph nodes, adjacent tissues. This clonotype has ten or more counts. What it recognizes is unknown. Samples came from axillary lymph nodes draining the breast cancer. Whole-study results and caveats: Luminal-like breast cancer showed significantly higher tumor–nontumor repertoire similarity than basal-like.

TCRdb re-called the multiplex PCR reads with MiXCR, one entry per CDR3 protein. The sample yields 120,000 or so distinct CDR3 sequences, 20% seen once. The TCR was taken from a female donor with breast cancer. Some clones in this sample may be carry-over from other donors' samples. Sequencing was done on a sample of axillary lymph node tissue.

The CDR3 nucleotides are TGTGCCAGTGGACAGCGCTATAATTCACCCCTCCACTTT. Translated: CASGQRYNSPLHF. The chain has TRBV7-2 and TRBJ1-6, with TRBD1 as a possible D gene (6 bases). V was pared by 9 bases and J by 3 bases, with 9 bases between. Germline V gene sequence: CDR1 SGHTA, CDR2 FQGNSA. CDR3 length: 13 residues. Filled out from reference TRBV7-2 and TRBJ1-6, the complete variable domain reads GAGVSQSPSNKVTEKGKDVELRCDPISGHTALYWYRQSLGQGLEFLIYFQGNSAPDKSGLPSDRFSAERTGGSVSTLTIQRTQQEDSAVYLCASGQRYNSPLHFGNGTRLTVT.